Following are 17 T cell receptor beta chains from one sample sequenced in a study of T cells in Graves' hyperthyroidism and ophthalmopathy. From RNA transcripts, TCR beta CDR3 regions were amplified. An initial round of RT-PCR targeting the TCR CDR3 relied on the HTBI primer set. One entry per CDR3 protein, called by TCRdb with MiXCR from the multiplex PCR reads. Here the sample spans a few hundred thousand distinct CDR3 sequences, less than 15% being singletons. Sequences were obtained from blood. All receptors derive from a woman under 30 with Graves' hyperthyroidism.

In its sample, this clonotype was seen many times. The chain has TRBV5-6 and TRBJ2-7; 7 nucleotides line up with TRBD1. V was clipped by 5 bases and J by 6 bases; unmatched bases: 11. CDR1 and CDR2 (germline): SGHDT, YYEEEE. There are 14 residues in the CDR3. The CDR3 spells CASSRGRGQGEQYF. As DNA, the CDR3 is TGTGCCAGCAGTAGGGGGCGAGGACAAGGCGAGCAGTACTTC. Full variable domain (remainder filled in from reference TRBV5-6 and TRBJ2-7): DAGVTQSPTHLIKTRGQQVTLRCSPKSGHDTVSWYQQALGQGPQFIFQYYEEEERQRGNFPDRFSGHQFPNYSSELNVNALLLGDSALYLCASSRGRGQGEQYFGPGTRLTVT.

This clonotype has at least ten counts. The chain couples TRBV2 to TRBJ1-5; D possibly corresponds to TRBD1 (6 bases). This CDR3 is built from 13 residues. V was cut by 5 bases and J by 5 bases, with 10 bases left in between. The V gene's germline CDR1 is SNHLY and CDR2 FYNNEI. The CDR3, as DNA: TGTGCCAGCAGTTCGGGGGGCGATCAGCCCCAGCATTTT. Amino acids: CASSSGGDQPQHF.

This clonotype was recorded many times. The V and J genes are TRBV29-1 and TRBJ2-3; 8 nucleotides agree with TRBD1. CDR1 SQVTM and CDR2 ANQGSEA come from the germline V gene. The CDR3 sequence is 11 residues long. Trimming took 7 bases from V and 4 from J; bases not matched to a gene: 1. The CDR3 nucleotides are TGCAGCGCGGACAGGGCAGATACGCAGTATTTT. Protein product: CSADRADTQYF.

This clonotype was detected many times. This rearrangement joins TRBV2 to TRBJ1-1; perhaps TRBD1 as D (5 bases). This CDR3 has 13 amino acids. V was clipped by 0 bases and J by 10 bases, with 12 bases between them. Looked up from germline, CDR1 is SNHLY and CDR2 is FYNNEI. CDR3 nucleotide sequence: TGTGCCAGCAGTGAAGCGCAAGGGGTTTTAGCTTTCTTT. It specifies CASSEAQGVLAFF.

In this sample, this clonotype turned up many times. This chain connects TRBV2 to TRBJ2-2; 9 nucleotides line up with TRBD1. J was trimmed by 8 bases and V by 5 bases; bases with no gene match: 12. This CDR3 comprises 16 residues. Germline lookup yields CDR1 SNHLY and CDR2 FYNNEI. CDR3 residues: CASSILLTGGEGELFF. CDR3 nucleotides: TGTGCCAGCAGTATACTACTGACAGGGGGAGAAGGGGAGCTGTTTTTT.

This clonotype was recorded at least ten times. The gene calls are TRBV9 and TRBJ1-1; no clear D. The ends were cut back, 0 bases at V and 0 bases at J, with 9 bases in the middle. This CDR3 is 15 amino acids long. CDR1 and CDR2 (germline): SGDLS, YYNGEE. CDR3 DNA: TGTGCCAGCAGCGTAGATTTCGCTTTGAACACTGAAGCTTTCTTT. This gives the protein CASSVDFALNTEAFF. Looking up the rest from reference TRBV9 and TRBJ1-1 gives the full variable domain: DSGVTQTPKHLITATGQRVTLRCSPRSGDLSVYWYQQSLDQGLQFLIQYYNGEERAKGNILERFSAQQFPDLHSELNLSSLELGDSALYFCASSVDFALNTEAFFGQGTRLTVV.

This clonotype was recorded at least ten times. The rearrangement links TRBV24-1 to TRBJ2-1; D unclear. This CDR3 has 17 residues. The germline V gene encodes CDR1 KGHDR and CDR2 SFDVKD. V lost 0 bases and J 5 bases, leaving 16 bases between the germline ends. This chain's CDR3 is CATSDLRPDTPDNEQFF. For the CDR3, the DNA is TGTGCCACCAGTGATTTGCGTCCCGACACTCCGGACAATGAGCAGTTCTTC.

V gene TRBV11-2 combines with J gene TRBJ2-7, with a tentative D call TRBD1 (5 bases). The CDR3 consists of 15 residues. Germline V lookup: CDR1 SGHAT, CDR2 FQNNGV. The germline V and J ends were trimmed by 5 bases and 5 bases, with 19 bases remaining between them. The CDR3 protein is CASSQMGSGANEQYF. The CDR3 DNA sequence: TGTGCCAGCAGCCAAATGGGGTCTGGGGCCAACGAGCAGTACTTC.

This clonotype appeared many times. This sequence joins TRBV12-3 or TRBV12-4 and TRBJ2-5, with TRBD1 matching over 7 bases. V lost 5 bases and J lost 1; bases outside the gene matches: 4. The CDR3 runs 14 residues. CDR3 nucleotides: TGTGCCAGCAGTCTTCGGACAGGCCAAGAGACCCAGTACTTC. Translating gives CASSLRTGQETQYF.

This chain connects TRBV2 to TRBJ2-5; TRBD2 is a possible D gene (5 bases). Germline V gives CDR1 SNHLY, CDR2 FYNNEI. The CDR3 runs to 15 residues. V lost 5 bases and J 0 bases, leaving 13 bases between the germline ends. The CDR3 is CASSTRTGDQETQYF. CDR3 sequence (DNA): TGTGCCAGCAGTACCCGGACTGGCGACCAAGAGACCCAGTACTTC.

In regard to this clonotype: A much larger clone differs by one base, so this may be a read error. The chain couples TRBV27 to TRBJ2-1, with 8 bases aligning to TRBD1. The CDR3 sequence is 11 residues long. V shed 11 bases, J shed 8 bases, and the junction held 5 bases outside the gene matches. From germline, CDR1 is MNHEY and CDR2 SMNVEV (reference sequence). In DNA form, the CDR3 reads TGTGCCGGCGGACAGGGATATGAGCAGTTCTTC. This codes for CAGGQGYEQFF.

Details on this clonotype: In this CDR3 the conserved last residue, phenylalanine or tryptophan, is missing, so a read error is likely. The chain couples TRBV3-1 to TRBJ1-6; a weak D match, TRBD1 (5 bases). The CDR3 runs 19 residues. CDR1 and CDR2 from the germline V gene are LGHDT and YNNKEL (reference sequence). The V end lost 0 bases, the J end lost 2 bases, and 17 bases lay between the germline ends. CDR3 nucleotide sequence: TGTGCCAGCAGCCAAGATCTTGCCACGGCGGGGGCCTATAATTCACCCCTCCACTCT. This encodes CASSQDLATAGAYNSPLHS.

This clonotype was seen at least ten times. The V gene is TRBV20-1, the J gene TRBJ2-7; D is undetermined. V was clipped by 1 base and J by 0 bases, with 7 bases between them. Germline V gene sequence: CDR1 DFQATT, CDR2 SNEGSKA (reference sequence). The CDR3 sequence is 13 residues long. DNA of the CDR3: TGCAGTGCTAGAGTTACAGCCTCCTACGAGCAGTACTTC. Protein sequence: CSARVTASYEQYF.

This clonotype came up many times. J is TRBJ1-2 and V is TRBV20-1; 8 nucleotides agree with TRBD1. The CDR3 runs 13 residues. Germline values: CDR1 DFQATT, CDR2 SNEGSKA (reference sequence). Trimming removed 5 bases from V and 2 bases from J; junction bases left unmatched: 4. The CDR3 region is CSASDRANYGYTF. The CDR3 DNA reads TGCAGTGCTTCGGACAGGGCGAACTATGGCTACACCTTC.

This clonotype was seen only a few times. The CDR3 region has the DNA TGCGCCAGCAGCTCAATAAGTGGCATTTCTGGGACAGATACGCAGTATTTT. Amino acids: CASSSISGISGTDTQYF. The genes are TRBV4-3 and TRBJ2-3; no reliable D call. V lost 5 bases and J lost 3, with 21 bases in between. The germline CDR1 and CDR2 sequences are LGHNA and YSLEER. This CDR3 has 17 residues.

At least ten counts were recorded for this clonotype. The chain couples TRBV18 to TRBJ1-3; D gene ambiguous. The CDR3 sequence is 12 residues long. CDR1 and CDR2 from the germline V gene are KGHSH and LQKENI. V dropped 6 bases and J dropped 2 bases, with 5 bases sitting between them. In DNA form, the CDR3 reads TGTGCCAGCTCCCCGACTGGAAACACCATATATTTT. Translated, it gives CASSPTGNTIYF.

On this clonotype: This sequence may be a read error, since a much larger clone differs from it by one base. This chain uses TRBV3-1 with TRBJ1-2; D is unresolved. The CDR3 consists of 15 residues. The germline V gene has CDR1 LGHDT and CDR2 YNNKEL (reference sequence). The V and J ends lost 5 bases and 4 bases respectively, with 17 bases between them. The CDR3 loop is CASSSPPPAAYGYTF. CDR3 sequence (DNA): TGTGCCAGCAGCTCCCCCCCGCCGGCTGCCTATGGCTACACCTTC.